What follows are 29 T cell receptor beta chains derived from one specimen sequenced in a study of blood T cells in healthy people across ages. Sample-barcoded 5' priming and a J-beta primer mix drove a second PCR of roughly 7 to 11 cycles. One entry per CDR3 protein, called by TCRdb with MiXCR from the 5' RACE reads. The table records 800,000 or so distinct CDR3 sequences, less than 80% of them present only once. Input material: blood. The origin of the receptors is a man younger than 40 in good health.

The sample holds one count of this clonotype. This chain joins TRBV15 and TRBJ2-7, with D hard to call. CDR1 is LNHNV and CDR2 is YYDKDF in the germline V gene (reference sequence). The V end lost 1 base, the J end lost 4 bases, and 11 bases lay between the germline ends. CDR3 length equals 14 residues. The CDR3 sequence: CATSRGLGRYEQYF. In nucleotides, the CDR3 is TGTGCCACCAGCAGAGGACTTGGGCGGTACGAGCAGTACTTC.

The rearrangement joins TRBV29-1 to TRBJ1-1; no clear D gene. CDR1 SQVTM and CDR2 ANQGSEA come from the germline V gene. V shed 7 bases and J shed 4 bases, with 16 bases lying between them. The CDR3 totals 13 residues. The CDR3 here is CSAPSRSTTEAFF. For the CDR3, the DNA is TGCAGCGCCCCAAGTAGGTCGACCACTGAAGCTTTCTTT.

The rearrangement uses TRBV7-3 and TRBJ2-3, with 10 positions matching TRBD2. CDR3 length equals 15 residues. V lost 5 bases and J lost 6; bases outside the gene matches: 8. Germline values: CDR1 SGHTA, CDR2 FQGTGA. The CDR3 region is CASSTGTSAPDTQYF. The CDR3 DNA reads TGTGCCAGCAGCACCGGGACTAGCGCCCCGGATACGCAGTATTTT.

The chain links TRBV7-9 to TRBJ1-4, with D perhaps matching TRBD1 (5 bases). With 1 base removed from V and 2 bases from J, the gap between germline ends came to 8 bases. The CDR3 runs to 15 residues. CDR1 SEHNR and CDR2 FQNEAQ come from the germline V gene (reference sequence). In DNA, the CDR3 is TGTGCCAGCAGCTTAGGGGGGATGACTAATGAAAAACTGTTTTTT. It specifies CASSLGGMTNEKLFF.

This clonotype was found a few times. The chain is built from TRBV20-1 and TRBJ2-1; TRBD1 aligns across 8 bases. CDR1 and CDR2 (germline): DFQATT, SNEGSKA (reference sequence). The CDR3 extends over 13 amino acids. The trim removed 3 bases at V and 5 bases at J, leaving 3 bases unmatched. As DNA, the CDR3 is TGCAGTGCTAGGGACAGGGCCAACAATGAGCAGTTCTTC. Protein product: CSARDRANNEQFF.

The V call is TRBV4-3, the J call TRBJ2-3, with D perhaps TRBD1 (6 bases). This CDR3 spans 17 amino acids. Trimming removed 0 bases at V and 3 bases at J, with 16 bases between. From germline, CDR1 is LGHNA and CDR2 YSLEER. Here the CDR3 DNA reads TGCGCCAGCAGCCAAGATCCCCAGGGGATTATGACAGATACGCAGTATTTT. Protein sequence: CASSQDPQGIMTDTQYF.

This clonotype was counted a few times. The chain combines TRBV7-3 with TRBJ1-1, with D possibly matching TRBD1 (6 bases). V lost 3 bases, J lost 4 bases, and 12 bases lay in between. This CDR3 is built from 14 residues. Germline-derived CDR1 and CDR2 are SGHTA and FQGTGA. The CDR3, as DNA: TGTGCCAGCAGCTTGTCAGGGGTCGGCACTGAAGCTTTCTTT. Amino acid sequence: CASSLSGVGTEAFF.

In DNA form, the CDR3 reads TGTGCCAGCAGCCTGCGGCCCTCCTACAATGAGCAGTTCTTC. Protein sequence: CASSLRPSYNEQFF. The gene calls are TRBV7-3 and TRBJ2-1, with unresolved D. This CDR3 comprises 14 residues. CDR1 and CDR2 from the germline V gene are SGHTA and FQGTGA. Between the trimmed V and J ends, which lost 5 bases and 0 bases, there was a span of 8 bases.

This clonotype turned up a few times. V usage is TRBV10-3 and J usage is TRBJ2-3; 8 bases line up with TRBD2. The germline V gene encodes CDR1 ENHRY and CDR2 SYGVKD. This CDR3 is built from 15 residues. Trimming took 10 bases from V and 2 from J; bases not matched to a gene: 11. Here the CDR3 DNA reads TGTGCCACCGGGGGGGTCGATCTGAACACAGATACGCAGTATTTT. Residues: CATGGVDLNTDTQYF.

About this clonotype: At one end, the junction sequence differs from germline, possibly due to a read error. This chain uses TRBV5-1 with TRBJ1-6, with D maybe TRBD1 (6 bases). Germline V gene data show CDR1 as SGHRS and CDR2 as YFSETQ. The CDR3 loop spans 15 amino acids. CDR3 sequence: CASSLSGTPGSPPHF. DNA for the CDR3: TGCGCCAGCAGCTTATCCGGGACACCCGGGTCACCCCCCCACTTT.

The rearrangement uses TRBV25-1 and TRBJ2-5; 7 bases are shared with TRBD1. The CDR3 consists of 15 residues. Germline V lookup: CDR1 MGHDK, CDR2 SYGVNS. With V trimmed by 1 base and J by 5 bases, 7 bases remained unmatched. In DNA, the CDR3 is TGTGCCAGCAGTGAATTACAGGGGCTGCAGGAGACCCAGTACTTC. Its protein product is CASSELQGLQETQYF.

CDR3 nucleotide sequence: TGCAGCGTTGAAACTCGACCTAACTATGGCTACACCTTC. It codes for CSVETRPNYGYTF. The chain links TRBV29-1 to TRBJ1-2; D is undetermined. There are 13 residues in the CDR3. CDR1 and CDR2 (germline): SQVTM, ANQGSEA. The V gene lost 2 bases and the J gene lost 0 bases, with 7 bases spanning the gap.

The chain links TRBV29-1 to TRBJ1-2; 12 bases match TRBD1. V was clipped by 6 bases and J by 7 bases; unmatched bases: 0. This CDR3 is built from 11 residues. The V gene's germline CDR1 is SQVTM and CDR2 ANQGSEA. CDR3 nucleotide sequence: TGCAGCGTGGGACAGGGGGCTGGCTACACCTTC. It is translated as CSVGQGAGYTF.

On this clonotype itself: This may be a read error: a much more frequent sequence differs by one nucleotide. The V call is TRBV27, the J call TRBJ2-5; no clear D. The germline gives CDR1 MNHEY, CDR2 SMNVEV (reference sequence). The CDR3 runs to 12 residues. V was clipped by 3 bases and J by 11 bases, with 13 bases between them. CDR3 loop: CASSFPGRVQYF. In DNA, the CDR3 is TGTGCCAGCAGTTTCCCCGGTCGCGTGCAGTACTTC.

CDR3 sequence (DNA): TGTGCCAGCAGCTTCGACCCGACGGAGCCCTACACCTTC. Translating it yields CASSFDPTEPYTF. The rearrangement links TRBV7-2 to TRBJ1-2, with D uncertain. The CDR3 is made up of 13 amino acids. Between the trimmed V and J ends, which lost 3 bases and 10 bases, there was a span of 15 bases. From germline, CDR1 is SGHTA and CDR2 FQGNSA.

This clonotype has a handful of counts. This rearrangement joins TRBV7-9 to TRBJ2-5, with 7 bases aligning to TRBD1. CDR1 and CDR2 from the germline V gene are SEHNR and FQNEAQ (reference sequence). V shed 1 base, J shed 4 bases, and the junction held 6 bases outside the gene matches. There are 15 residues in the CDR3. The CDR3 reads CASSLGGRGIETQYF. DNA of the CDR3: TGTGCCAGCAGCTTAGGCGGCAGGGGGATAGAGACCCAGTACTTC.

The chain joins TRBV9 to TRBJ1-3; D possibly corresponds to TRBD1 (5 bases). V shed 3 bases and J shed 0 bases, with 10 bases lying between them. The CDR3 sequence is 15 residues long. Per the germline V gene, CDR1 is SGDLS and CDR2 is YYNGEE. The CDR3 sequence is CASSEGVASGNTIYF. The CDR3 nucleotides read TGTGCCAGCAGCGAAGGGGTCGCCTCTGGAAACACCATATATTTT.

CDR3 protein: CASSRETVSSYNEQFF. For the CDR3, the DNA is TGTGCCAGCAGCCGGGAGACCGTCAGCTCCTACAATGAGCAGTTCTTC. The chain combines TRBV5-6 with TRBJ2-1; D possibly corresponds to TRBD2 (6 bases). This CDR3 contains 16 residues. Germline V gene sequence: CDR1 SGHDT, CDR2 YYEEEE. Between the trimmed V and J ends, which lost 4 bases and 0 bases, there was a span of 14 bases. The full variable domain, rest sourced from reference TRBV5-6 and TRBJ2-1, is DAGVTQSPTHLIKTRGQQVTLRCSPKSGHDTVSWYQQALGQGPQFIFQYYEEEERQRGNFPDRFSGHQFPNYSSELNVNALLLGDSALYLCASSRETVSSYNEQFFGPGTRLTVL.

V usage is TRBV28 and J usage is TRBJ2-5, with D possibly being TRBD2 (6 bases). The J call is doubtful: the DNA matches TRBJ2-7 better. CDR3 length equals 14 residues. Germline V gene lookup returns CDR1 MDHEN and CDR2 SYDVKM. CDR3 in amino acids: CASSSPGRLDEQYF. The CDR3 DNA reads TGTGCCAGCAGTTCCCCGGGGAGGTTGGACGAGCAGTACTTC.

This clonotype was observed a few times. The chain joins TRBV4-2 to TRBJ1-2, with D unresolved. This CDR3 is 14 amino acids long. Germline V lookup: CDR1 LGHNA, CDR2 YNFKEQ. V lost 0 bases, J lost 7 bases, and 12 bases lay in between. For the CDR3, the DNA is TGTGCCAGCAGCCAAGATCGAGGGTATGGTGGCTACACCTTC. It encodes CASSQDRGYGGYTF.

V is TRBV5-1 and J is TRBJ2-3; perhaps TRBD1 as D (5 bases). Germline V gives CDR1 SGHRS, CDR2 YFSETQ. V was trimmed by 1 base and J by 0 bases, leaving 12 bases between them. The CDR3 is 16 residues long. The CDR3 nucleotides read TGCGCCAGCAGCTTGCAGGGCACCACTAGCACAGATACGCAGTATTTT. This sequence encodes CASSLQGTTSTDTQYF.

The chain links TRBV4-2 to TRBJ2-6; D gene uncertain. The CDR3 is made up of 19 amino acids. Trimming took 2 bases from V and 0 from J, leaving 17 bases between them. Per germline, CDR1 LGHNA and CDR2 YNFKEQ. CDR3 bases: TGTGCCAGCAGCCAAACATCCAACGCTGGATTCTCTGGGGCCAACGTCCTGACTTTC. Amino acids: CASSQTSNAGFSGANVLTF.

The J gene is TRBJ2-7, the V gene TRBV7-2; TRBD1 might be the D (5 bases). Trimming took 2 bases from V and 3 from J, leaving 17 bases between them. The CDR3 runs to 16 residues. Germline CDR1 reads SGHTA; CDR2 reads FQGNSA. The CDR3 nucleotides read TGTGCCAGCAGCTTAAAGGGTGCGCAGGGTGGCTACGAGCAGTACTTC. This encodes CASSLKGAQGGYEQYF.

This clonotype has more than one count but fewer than ten. The chain links TRBV6-5 to TRBJ2-7; the D is unclear. V shed 6 bases and J shed 1 base, with 13 bases lying between them. CDR1 is MNHEY and CDR2 is SVGAGI in the germline V gene. The CDR3 consists of 14 residues. The CDR3 nucleotides read TGTGCCAGCAGCCCTCAGTCTGGGTCCTACGAGCAGTACTTC. It is translated as CASSPQSGSYEQYF.

The sample holds a few counts of this clonotype. The chain combines TRBV20-1 with TRBJ2-3; no definite D call. The CDR3 contains 16 residues. V was clipped by 3 bases and J by 2 bases, with 18 bases between them. The germline CDR1 and CDR2 sequences are DFQATT and SNEGSKA (reference sequence). The DNA of the CDR3 is TGCAGTGCTAGTACCCCCAATTTTATGGCCACAGATACGCAGTATTTT. Encoded protein: CSASTPNFMATDTQYF.

The V and J genes are TRBV4-3 and TRBJ2-2; D perhaps matches TRBD1 (6 bases). The V and J ends lost 8 bases and 3 bases respectively, with 16 bases between them. Germline CDR1 and CDR2: LGHNA and YSLEER. The CDR3 sequence is 15 residues long. CDR3 DNA sequence: TGCGCCAGCGGACGGACACAGGGATACACCGGGGAGCTGTTTTTT. It yields the protein CASGRTQGYTGELFF.

As DNA, the CDR3 is TGTGCCAGCAGCCCACGGCACGGGTCGAGACACGAGCAGTACTTC. Its protein is CASSPRHGSRHEQYF. The chain carries TRBV7-2 and TRBJ2-4; D is unclear. The J call is uncertain, as TRBJ2-7 better fits the DNA end. There are 15 residues in the CDR3. Per the germline V gene, CDR1 is SGHTA and CDR2 is FQGNSA.

The chain recombines TRBV4-1 with TRBJ1-2, with 8 bases fitting TRBD1. J was trimmed by 2 bases and V by 2 bases; bases with no gene match: 4. CDR3 length equals 15 residues. Germline lookup yields CDR1 MGHRA and CDR2 YSYEKL. For the CDR3, the DNA is TGCGCCAGCAGCCAAACCGGGACAGGAAACTATGGCTACACCTTC. Protein product: CASSQTGTGNYGYTF.

The V gene is TRBV5-1, the J gene TRBJ2-4; D tentatively fits TRBD1 or TRBD2 (5 bases each). The DNA matches TRBJ2-7 better at its end, which makes the J call doubtful. Germline values: CDR1 SGHRS, CDR2 YFSETQ. This CDR3 is 18 amino acids long. CDR3 sequence reads: CASSLKASKVAGRDEQYF. For the CDR3, the DNA is TGCGCCAGCAGCTTGAAGGCTTCAAAGGTGGCAGGGCGGGACGAGCAGTACTTC.